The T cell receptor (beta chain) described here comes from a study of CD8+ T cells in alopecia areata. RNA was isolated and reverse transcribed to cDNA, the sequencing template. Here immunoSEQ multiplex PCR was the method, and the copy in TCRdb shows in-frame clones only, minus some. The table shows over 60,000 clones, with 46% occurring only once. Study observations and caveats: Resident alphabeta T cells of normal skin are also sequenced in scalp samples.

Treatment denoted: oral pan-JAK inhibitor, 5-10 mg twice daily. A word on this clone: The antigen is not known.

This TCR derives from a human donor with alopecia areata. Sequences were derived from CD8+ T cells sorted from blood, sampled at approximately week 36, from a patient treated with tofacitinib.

DNA of the CDR3: TGTGCCAGTAGTTCGGGCCTGTTGGGAGAGACCCAGTACTTC. Protein sequence: CASSSGLLGETQYF. The J gene is TRBJ2-5, the V gene TRBV19; D is unclear. From germline, CDR1 is LNHDA and CDR2 SQIVND (reference sequence). This CDR3 has 14 amino acids. Trimming cost V 5 bases and J 4 bases, with 14 bases left between them.